These 12 T cell receptor beta chains share one sample of origin, sequenced in a study of PD-L1 blockade in urothelial cancer. Measured with immunoSEQ multiplex PCR; TCRdb has only the in-frame clones, and not every one. The data hold around 110,000 clones, with about 91% observed a single time. Stated time point: peripheral blood 6 weeks after treatment start. Sequenced material: PBMCs, taken around atezolizumab (anti-PD-L1) treatment. The receptor source for this set is a man aged 55 to 70 with urothelial cancer.

J is TRBJ1-1 and V is TRBV9; 10 bases line up with TRBD1. This CDR3 spans 15 amino acids. V was pared by 3 bases and J by 11 bases, with 13 bases of the junction left unmatched. Germline V CDR1 and CDR2: SGDLS, YYNGEE. The CDR3, as DNA: TGTGCCAGCAGCGCGATACCGACAGGGGGCAGTGGGGCTTTCTTT. Translating it yields CASSAIPTGGSGAFF. Drawing the rest from reference TRBV9 and TRBJ1-1, the complete variable domain is DSGVTQTPKHLITATGQRVTLRCSPRSGDLSVYWYQQSLDQGLQFLIQYYNGEERAKGNILERFSAQQFPDLHSELNLSSLELGDSALYFCASSAIPTGGSGAFFGQGTRLTVV.

This chain links TRBV4-2 with TRBJ2-5; D possibly corresponds to TRBD1 (5 bases). The germline CDR1 and CDR2 sequences are LGHNA and YNFKEQ. Trimming took off 4 bases at V and 0 bases at J, with 9 bases between the two ends. CDR3 length: 14 residues. CDR3 sequence: CASSRLGDQETQYF. CDR3 DNA sequence: TGTGCCAGCAGCCGCCTAGGGGACCAAGAGACCCAGTACTTC.

CDR3 sequence: CASSLREVVTEAFF. DNA of the CDR3: TGTGCCAGCAGTTTGAGGGAGGTGGTCACTGAAGCTTTCTTT. The rearrangement links TRBV28 to TRBJ1-1, with unresolved D. CDR1 and CDR2 from the germline V gene are MDHEN and SYDVKM. Trimming left V 3 bases short and J 4 bases short, with 12 bases between. This CDR3 has 14 amino acids.

This chain connects TRBV6-1 to TRBJ2-2, with a weak D call TRBD2 (6 bases). The germline CDR1 and CDR2 sequences are MNHNS and SASEGT. V dropped 5 bases and J dropped 6 bases, with 19 bases sitting between them. CDR3 length equals 16 residues. The CDR3 DNA reads as TGTGCCAGCAGTAAAGTCAGCCCGGGAGTATCCGGGGAGCTGTTTTTT. Translated: CASSKVSPGVSGELFF.

The rearrangement links TRBV7-2 to TRBJ1-5; TRBD1 aligns across 10 bases. CDR3 length: 14 amino acids. Germline CDR1 is SGHTA and CDR2 is FQGNSA. V dropped 4 bases and J dropped 8; count of bases not matched to a gene: 5. The CDR3 DNA reads TGTGCCAGCAGCTCGACAGGGGGCAGGGAGCCCCAGCATTTT. It codes for CASSSTGGREPQHF. Using reference TRBV7-2 and TRBJ1-5 for the parts outside the CDR3, the full variable domain is GAGVSQSPSNKVTEKGKDVELRCDPISGHTALYWYRQSLGQGLEFLIYFQGNSAPDKSGLPSDRFSAERTGGSVSTLTIQRTQQEDSAVYLCASSSTGGREPQHFGDGTRLSIL.

The CDR3 region has the DNA TGTGCCTGGAGGGACACGGACAGGGGGCGAACGGGCTACACCTTC. This gives the protein CAWRDTDRGRTGYTF. The V gene is TRBV30, the J gene TRBJ1-2; 11 bases agree with TRBD1. CDR3 length equals 15 residues. V lost 3 bases and J lost 8; bases outside the gene matches: 11. Per the germline V gene, CDR1 is GTSNPN and CDR2 is SVGIG (reference sequence). Full variable domain (remainder filled in from reference TRBV30 and TRBJ1-2): SQTIHQWPATLVQPVGSPLSLECTVEGTSNPNLYWYRQAAGRGLQLLFYSVGIGQISSEVPQNLSASRPQDRQFILSSKKLLLSDSGFYLCAWRDTDRGRTGYTFGSGTRLTVV.

The V call is TRBV4-1, the J call TRBJ1-5, with a possible D match to TRBD1 (5 bases). Germline V gives CDR1 MGHRA, CDR2 YSYEKL. Between the trimmed V and J ends, which lost 4 bases and 1 base, there was a span of 20 bases. The CDR3 has 18 residues. CDR3 amino acids: CASSPNLQGLLSNQPQHF. In DNA, the CDR3 is TGCGCCAGCAGCCCGAATCTTCAGGGATTGTTAAGCAATCAGCCCCAGCATTTT.

This clone was counted a single time. The chain recombines TRBV19 with TRBJ2-2; 10 positions match TRBD1. Looked up from germline, CDR1 is LNHDA and CDR2 is SQIVND (reference sequence). V shed 5 bases and J 5 bases; nucleotides not matched to a gene: 5. The CDR3 runs to 15 residues. The CDR3 is CASSDRGRGTGELFF. The CDR3 region has the DNA TGTGCCAGTAGTGACAGGGGGCGCGGAACCGGGGAGCTGTTTTTT.

J is TRBJ2-1 and V is TRBV5-4; a possible D gene is TRBD1 (7 bases). Germline assignment: CDR1 SGHNT and CDR2 YYREEE (reference sequence). The V and J ends lost 3 bases and 3 bases respectively, with 13 bases between them. This CDR3 has 15 residues. The CDR3 DNA follows: TGTGCCAGCAGCTCCCGGCAGGGGGGCTACAATGAGCAGTTCTTC. Residues: CASSSRQGGYNEQFF.

The genes are TRBV11-3 and TRBJ2-5, with D unclear. This CDR3 region has 14 residues. CDR1 SGHNT and CDR2 YENEEA come from the germline V gene. V was cut by 1 base and J by 0 bases, with 6 bases left in between. CDR3 bases: TGTGCCAGCAGCTTAGGGTCAGACCAAGAGACCCAGTACTTC. Protein sequence: CASSLGSDQETQYF.

The V call is TRBV9, the J call TRBJ2-1; 9 bases match TRBD2. Germline CDR1 reads SGDLS; CDR2 reads YYNGEE. Trimming took 1 base from V and 4 from J; bases not matched to a gene: 3. CDR3 length equals 15 residues. The CDR3 loop reads CASSVLSGGYNEQFF. CDR3 nucleotides: TGTGCCAGCAGCGTATTAAGCGGGGGGTACAATGAGCAGTTCTTC.

The V and J genes are TRBV28 and TRBJ1-2; TRBD1 might be the D (5 bases). The germline V and J ends were trimmed by 2 bases and 2 bases, with 6 bases remaining between them. The germline V gene encodes CDR1 MDHEN and CDR2 SYDVKM. This CDR3 spans 13 amino acids. DNA of the CDR3: TGTGCCAGCAGTTTAGGGGGGAACTATGGCTACACCTTC. This translates into CASSLGGNYGYTF.